The 9 T cell receptor beta chains listed next were all sequenced from one sample in a study of T cells after yellow fever vaccination. One entry per CDR3 protein results from TCRdb running MiXCR on the 5' RACE reads. Of 550,000 to 750,000 distinct CDR3 sequences in the sample, 13% were seen once. The specimen comprised PBMCs, sampled on the day of the yellow fever booster vaccination. These receptors came from a young man who received the YFV17D yellow fever vaccine.

A few counts support this clonotype. The chain has TRBV12-3 or TRBV12-4 and TRBJ1-1; D not certain. The CDR3 spans 13 residues. V was pared by 7 bases and J by 8 bases, with 17 bases between. CDR3 DNA sequence: TGTGCCAGCACCATCCGACTCGGGGTAGAAGCTTTCTTT. Residues: CASTIRLGVEAFF.

The CDR3: CSVDSGADTQYF. The CDR3, as DNA: TGCAGCGTTGATAGTGGCGCAGATACGCAGTATTTT. V is TRBV29-1 and J is TRBJ2-3; the D is unclear. Germline CDR1 reads SQVTM; CDR2 reads ANQGSEA. Trimming removed 3 bases from V and 4 bases from J, with 8 bases in between. CDR3 length equals 12 residues.

This clonotype turned up a few times. V is TRBV5-6 and J is TRBJ2-1; maybe TRBD2 (6 bases). In germline, CDR1 is SGHDT, CDR2 YYEEEE. The CDR3 covers 15 residues. Trimming shortened V by 1 base and J by 6 bases, and 14 bases separated the two germline ends. The CDR3 loop reads CASSLLTRQGNEQFF. Written as DNA, the CDR3 is TGTGCCAGCAGCTTGTTGACTAGACAAGGCAATGAGCAGTTCTTC.

Notes on this clonotype: An end of the junction does not agree with germline; a read error may underlie this. The V call is TRBV29-1, the J call TRBJ1-2; D remains ambiguous. CDR3 length: 12 residues. The germline CDR1 and CDR2 sequences are SQVTM and ANQGSEA. Here the CDR3 DNA reads TGCAGCGTTGAATTCAACGCCTATGACTACACCTTC. This gives the protein CSVEFNAYDYTF.

The table lists this clonotype with a few counts. The chain combines TRBV19 with TRBJ2-1, with D uncertain. Germline V gives CDR1 LNHDA, CDR2 SQIVND (reference sequence). Trimming took 1 base from V and 2 from J, leaving 9 bases between them. This CDR3 is built from 15 residues. The CDR3 region has the DNA TGTGCCAGTAGTATAGGAAGTGGGACCTACAATGAGCAGTTCTTC. Protein: CASSIGSGTYNEQFF.

This clonotype has a handful of counts. V usage is TRBV20-1 and J usage is TRBJ2-2; 8 nucleotides match TRBD1. V lost 0 bases and J lost 7; bases outside the gene matches: 4. Germline assignment: CDR1 DFQATT and CDR2 SNEGSKA (reference sequence). The CDR3 contains 14 residues. The CDR3 loop is CSARESGGGGELFF. CDR3 sequence (DNA): TGCAGTGCTAGAGAGTCAGGGGGCGGCGGGGAGCTGTTTTTT.

CDR3 protein: CASSEGDLATGELFF. The CDR3 coding sequence is TGTGCCAGCAGCGAGGGAGACTTAGCCACCGGGGAGCTGTTTTTT. The genes are TRBV5-4 and TRBJ2-2; D might be TRBD2 (5 bases). V shed 4 bases and J shed 4 bases, with 14 bases lying between them. This CDR3 has 15 residues. CDR1 and CDR2 (germline): SGHNT, YYREEE (reference sequence).

On this clonotype itself: The junction departs from germline at one end; a sequencing error may be responsible. This rearrangement joins TRBV20-1 to TRBJ2-7, with 8 bases aligning to TRBD2. Germline loops: CDR1 DFQATT, CDR2 SNEGSKA (reference sequence). The CDR3 is made up of 16 amino acids. In nucleotides, the CDR3 is TGCAGTGCTAGAGATGCCCTAGCGGGTACCTCCAACGAGCAGTACTTC. It codes for CSARDALAGTSNEQYF.

J is TRBJ2-3 and V is TRBV15, with TRBD2 matching over 7 bases. Germline CDR1 and CDR2: LNHNV and YYDKDF (reference sequence). The CDR3 extends over 17 amino acids. The V and J ends lost 0 bases and 1 base, in that order; junction bases with no gene match: 7. CDR3 region: CATSRDRIAGGTDTQYF. CDR3 DNA sequence: TGTGCCACCAGCAGAGATCGGATAGCGGGCGGCACAGATACGCAGTATTTT.